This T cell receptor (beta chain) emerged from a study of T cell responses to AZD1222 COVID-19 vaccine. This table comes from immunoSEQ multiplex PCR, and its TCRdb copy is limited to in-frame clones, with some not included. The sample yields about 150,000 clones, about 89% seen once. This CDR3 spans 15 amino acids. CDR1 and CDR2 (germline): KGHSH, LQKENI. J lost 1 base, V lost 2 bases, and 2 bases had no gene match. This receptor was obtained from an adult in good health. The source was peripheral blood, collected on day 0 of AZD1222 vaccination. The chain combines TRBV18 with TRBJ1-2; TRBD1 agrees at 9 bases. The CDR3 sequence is CASSPTTGGNYGYTF. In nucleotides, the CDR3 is TGTGCCAGCTCACCAACGACAGGGGGTAACTATGGCTACACCTTC.